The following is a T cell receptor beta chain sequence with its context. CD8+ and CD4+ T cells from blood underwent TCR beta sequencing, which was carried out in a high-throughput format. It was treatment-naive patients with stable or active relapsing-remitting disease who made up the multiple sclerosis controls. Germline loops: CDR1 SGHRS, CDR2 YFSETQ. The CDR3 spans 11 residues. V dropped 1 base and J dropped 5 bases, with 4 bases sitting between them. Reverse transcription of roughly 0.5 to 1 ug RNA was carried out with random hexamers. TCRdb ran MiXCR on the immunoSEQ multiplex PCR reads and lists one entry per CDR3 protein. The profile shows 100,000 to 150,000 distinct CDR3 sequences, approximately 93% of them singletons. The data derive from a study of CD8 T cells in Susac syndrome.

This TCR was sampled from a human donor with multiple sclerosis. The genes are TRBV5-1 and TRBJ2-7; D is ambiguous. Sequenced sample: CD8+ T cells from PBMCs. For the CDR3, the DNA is TGCGCCAGCAGCTTGTACCACGAGCAGTACTTC. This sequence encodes CASSLYHEQYF.